The T cell receptor (beta chain) under discussion was sequenced for a study of cytomegalovirus exposure and HLA in healthy donors. The wider study: Samples from HLA-typed donors yielded 85 million to 95 million unique TCRs in an early data release. Study-wide results and caveats: HLA allele associations emerged for some 16,000 TCR beta sequences in a later analysis, at 0.05 false discovery rate. While the bulk of TCR sequences proved rare, some public TCRs turned up in many donors. In a later analysis, productive TCRs from donors in an Asian-associated ancestry cluster reportedly carried fewer N-insertions than the cohort mean.

Germline CDR1 is LNHDA and CDR2 is SQIVND (reference sequence). The V gene end was trimmed by 2 bases and the J gene end by 2 bases; junction bases not matched to a gene: 4. This CDR3 spans 15 amino acids. PCR involved 60 Vbeta and 13 Jbeta primers. Data came from immunoSEQ multiplex PCR; TCRdb stores just in-frame clones and leaves some out. The sample has about 99,000 clones, 60% to 70% seen once; the top ten hold around 3.5%. As concerns this clone: The antigen is not known.

The sequencing sample was made of PBMCs. The source is a woman between 45 and 60 years old in good health and CMV-seronegative. The chain is built from TRBV19 and TRBJ2-3, with 7 bases fitting TRBD1. The CDR3 spells CASSILTGPTDTQYF. CDR3 sequence (DNA): TGTGCCAGTAGTATATTGACAGGGCCCACAGATACGCAGTATTTT.